Listed below are T cell receptor beta chains from one sample, sequenced in a study of blood T cell repertoires in COVID-19. Assay: immunoSEQ multiplex PCR; the TCRdb copy retains only in-frame clones and omits some. The repertoire holds about 160,000 clones, 80% to 90% seen once, with about an eighth in the top ten. The sample comprised peripheral blood. These receptors originate from a man aged 18 to 30 with COVID-19, enrolled during active disease. CDR3s include the opening cysteine and the closing phenylalanine or tryptophan. A D gene is named only where the DNA matches it firmly. Where a row states a size, it is once, few, many or the class of an expanded clone; other rows omit it.

v_call	j_call	clone_size	d_call	cdr3_aa	cdr3_nt
TRBV28	TRBJ2-2	-	TRBD1	CASSWGQGEGTGELFF	TGTGCCAGCAGTTGGGGACAGGGGGAGGGCACCGGGGAGCTGTTTTTT
TRBV6-2/TRBV6-3	TRBJ2-7	-	TRBD2	CASSPMGLAGHSYEQYF	TGTGCCAGCAGCCCAATGGGACTAGCGGGCCACTCCTACGAGCAGTACTTC
TRBV11-2	TRBJ2-7	once	TRBD1	CASSLAQGAPYEQYF	TGTGCCAGCAGCTTAGCGCAGGGGGCCCCCTACGAGCAGTACTTC
TRBV4-2	TRBJ2-1	-	-	CASSQSTSYNEQFF	TGTGCCAGCAGCCAATCTACTAGCTACAATGAGCAGTTCTTC
TRBV11-2	TRBJ2-7	-	-	CASSLDRQGWQYF	TGTGCCAGCAGCTTAGATAGGCAGGGTTGGCAGTACTTC
TRBV10-3	TRBJ2-5	-	-	CAIRDYSGLEETQYF	TGTGCCATCAGGGACTACTCCGGGCTCGAAGAGACCCAGTACTTC
TRBV4-1	TRBJ1-3	-	-	CASSQPLRDKGNTIYF	TGCGCCAGCAGCCAACCTCTCCGGGACAAAGGAAACACCATATATTTT
TRBV11-3	TRBJ2-1	-	TRBD2	CASSPPGLAGDNEQFF	TGTGCCAGCAGTCCACCGGGACTAGCGGGAGACAATGAGCAGTTCTTC
TRBV9	TRBJ2-7	few	-	CASSVGLAYEQYF	TGTGCCAGCAGCGTAGGACTAGCCTACGAGCAGTACTTC
TRBV27	TRBJ2-1	once	-	CASSSDYPDRNEQFF	TGTGCCAGCAGTTCCGACTACCCAGATCGGAATGAGCAGTTCTTC
TRBV29-1	TRBJ1-4	-	TRBD1	CSVESRQGGEKLLF	TGCAGCGTTGAGAGTAGACAGGGTGGTGAAAAACTGCTTTTT